The 10 T cell receptor beta chains given below trace back to one sample, sequenced in a study of CD8 T cells in Susac syndrome. Random hexamers were used to reverse transcribe the RNA input (about 0.5 to 1 ug). TCRdb passed the immunoSEQ multiplex PCR reads through MiXCR, listing each CDR3 protein once. The sample has about 150,000 distinct CDR3 sequences; 95% to 96% are singletons. What was sequenced was CD8+ T cells from PBMCs. The receptors originated from a human donor with multiple sclerosis.

V usage is TRBV30 and J usage is TRBJ1-2, with D uncertain. Looked up from germline, CDR1 is GTSNPN and CDR2 is SVGIG (reference sequence). Deletions cut 0 bases from V and 8 bases from J, with 10 bases between. This CDR3 comprises 12 residues. The CDR3 loop reads CAWSVVRSGYTF. The DNA of the CDR3 is TGTGCCTGGAGTGTAGTTAGATCCGGCTACACCTTC.

The V call is TRBV15, the J call TRBJ1-2; 10 nucleotides align to TRBD1. V lost 2 bases to trimming and J lost 8 bases; unmatched junction nucleotides: 8. There are 15 residues in the CDR3. CDR1 is LNHNV and CDR2 is YYDKDF in the germline V gene (reference sequence). The CDR3 bases are TGTGCCACCAGCAGATACGACAGGGGGCTAGGGGGCTACACCTTC. Encoded protein: CATSRYDRGLGGYTF.

V usage is TRBV20-1 and J usage is TRBJ2-3; TRBD2 matches 12 bases. The CDR3 is made up of 17 amino acids. The germline CDR1 and CDR2 sequences are DFQATT and SNEGSKA (reference sequence). The ends lost 0 bases at V and 1 base at J; junction bases unmatched: 5. The CDR3 DNA is TGCAGTGCTAGAGATGGACTAGCGGGGATAGGCACAGATACGCAGTATTTT. Protein: CSARDGLAGIGTDTQYF.

This chain uses TRBV12-5 with TRBJ2-3; D gene unclear. V was clipped by 6 bases and J by 2 bases, with 15 bases between them. The CDR3 covers 15 residues. Germline lookup yields CDR1 LGHNT and CDR2 FRNRAP. In DNA, the CDR3 is TGTGCTAGTGGCAGAAACGGACCGTCCACAGATACGCAGTATTTT. This gives the protein CASGRNGPSTDTQYF.

The chain joins TRBV4-2 to TRBJ2-1, with TRBD2 identical over 8 bases. The CDR3 has 13 amino acids. The J segment lost 6 bases and the V segment lost 6 bases, leaving 4 bases of the junction unmatched. Germline V CDR1 and CDR2: LGHNA, YNFKEQ. In DNA form, the CDR3 reads TGTGCCAGCAGTCCGGGGACTAGCAATGAGCAGTTCTTC. It yields the protein CASSPGTSNEQFF.

The CDR3 nucleotides read TGCGCCAGCAGCTTGGGGTCACTGGACTACGAGCAGTACGTC. It codes for CASSLGSLDYEQYV. The chain is built from TRBV5-1 and TRBJ2-7; no definite D call. V lost 0 bases and J 3 bases, leaving 10 bases between the germline ends. CDR1 and CDR2 from the germline V gene are SGHRS and YFSETQ. CDR3 length: 14 residues.

The chain employs TRBV9 and TRBJ2-3; D might be TRBD1 or TRBD2, each matching 5 bases. There are 14 residues in the CDR3. Trimming pared 2 bases from V and 6 bases from J, leaving 13 bases between. Germline CDR1 and CDR2: SGDLS and YYNGEE. The CDR3 region has the DNA TGTGCCAGCAGCGTGGGACGCCCCGGGGATACGCAGTATTTT. Its protein product is CASSVGRPGDTQYF.

V is TRBV4-1 and J is TRBJ2-3; no clear D gene. Germline CDR1 is MGHRA and CDR2 is YSYEKL. V was trimmed by 0 bases and J by 8 bases, leaving 6 bases between them. This CDR3 contains 12 residues. The CDR3 is CASSQDLSTQYF. The DNA of the CDR3 is TGCGCCAGCAGCCAAGATCTGAGTACGCAGTATTTT.

The CDR3 here is CASSPDRTYEQYV. The CDR3 bases are TGTGCCAGCAGCCCTGACAGGACCTACGAGCAGTACGTC. The rearrangement uses TRBV6-1 and TRBJ2-7; a possible D gene is TRBD1 (6 bases). CDR1 MNHNS and CDR2 SASEGT come from the germline V gene. Trimming cost V 6 bases and J 2 bases, with 11 bases left between them. The CDR3 contains 13 residues.

V gene TRBV2 combines with J gene TRBJ2-1, with a weak D call TRBD1 (7 bases). CDR1 and CDR2 from the germline V gene are SNHLY and FYNNEI. The V end was cut by 10 bases, the J end by 3 bases, with 13 bases between. The CDR3 is 13 residues long. CDR3 sequence reads: CAIRGTDYNEQFF. Here the CDR3 DNA reads TGTGCCATCCGCGGGACAGACTACAATGAGCAGTTCTTC.